One T cell receptor beta chain is described in this entry. Its target is not known. Profiled with immunoSEQ multiplex PCR; TCRdb holds only in-frame clones, not every one. The table includes around 13,000 clones, roughly four fifths detected once. The source of the sample is a study of pediatric ulcerative colitis. General study findings and limits: Clonal expansions reduced rectal repertoire diversity in acute severe colitis. Ulcerative colitis patients shared more blood-rectal clones than controls.

Germline-derived CDR1 and CDR2 are SGHAT and FQNNGV. The CDR3 consists of 15 residues. The V end was cut by 1 base, the J end by 3 bases, with 12 bases between. One to two pinch biopsies were taken from the rectum during colonoscopy. Controls: normal colonoscopy findings, no IBD within the following year. This sequence originates from a boy aged 5-17 years who was a control in a study of pediatric ulcerative colitis. Sequencing was done on a sample of gut tissue. The chain combines TRBV11-2 with TRBJ1-1; no reliable D call. CDR3 nucleotide sequence: TGTGCCAGCAGCTTAGGCGGTTCGGCGGACACTGAAGCTTTCTTT. This translates into CASSLGGSADTEAFF.